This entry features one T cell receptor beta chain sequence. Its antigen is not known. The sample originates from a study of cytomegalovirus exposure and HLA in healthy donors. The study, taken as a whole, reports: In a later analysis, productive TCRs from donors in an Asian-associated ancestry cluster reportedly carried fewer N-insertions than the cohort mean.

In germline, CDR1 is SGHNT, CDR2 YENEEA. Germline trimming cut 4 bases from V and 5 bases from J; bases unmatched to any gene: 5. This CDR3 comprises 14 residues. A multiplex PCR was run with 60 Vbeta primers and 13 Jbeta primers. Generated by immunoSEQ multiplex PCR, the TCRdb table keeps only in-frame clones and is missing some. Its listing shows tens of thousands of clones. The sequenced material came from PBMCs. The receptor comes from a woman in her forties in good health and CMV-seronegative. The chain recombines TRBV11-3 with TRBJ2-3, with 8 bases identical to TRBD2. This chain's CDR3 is CASSSLSGIDTQYF. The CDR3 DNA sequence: TGTGCCAGCAGCTCTCTTAGCGGGATAGATACGCAGTATTTT.